Detailed here is one T cell receptor beta chain. Sequencing was performed with immunoSEQ multiplex PCR; in TCRdb, only in-frame clones are kept and a portion is missing. The sample shows about 380,000 clones, roughly 94% of them seen only once. The data originate from a study of shared T cell receptors in the human thymus. The sequenced sample was thymocytes. This sequence was found in a human donor.

CDR3 sequence reads: CASGSLAGVGEQFF. The CDR3, as DNA: TGTGCTAGTGGTTCGTTAGCGGGAGTCGGTGAGCAGTTCTTC. The rearrangement joins TRBV12-5 to TRBJ2-1, with 9 nucleotides matching TRBD2. Germline V gene lookup returns CDR1 LGHNT and CDR2 FRNRAP. CDR3 length equals 14 residues. Trimming at V came to 4 bases and at J to 9 bases, leaving 7 bases not matched to a gene.